Below, 31 T cell receptor beta chains from the same sample are listed, as sequenced in a study of T cells after yellow fever vaccination. TCRdb redid the calling of the 5' RACE reads with MiXCR, one entry per CDR3 protein. In the table there are about 330,000 distinct CDR3 sequences, roughly 8.3% of which are singletons. The input for sequencing was PBMCs, taken more than 35 days after the first yellow fever vaccination. The source of these receptors is a man aged 18-30 years who received the YFV17D yellow fever vaccine.

This chain joins TRBV19 and TRBJ2-3; a weak D match, TRBD2 (5 bases). The germline V gene encodes CDR1 LNHDA and CDR2 SQIVND (reference sequence). The CDR3 covers 15 residues. The V end lost 4 bases, the J end lost 6 bases, and 17 bases lay between the germline ends. CDR3 protein: CASSTLRGSRDTQYF. The DNA of the CDR3 is TGTGCCAGTAGTACGCTCCGGGGTAGCCGGGATACGCAGTATTTT.

The chain is built from TRBV3-1 and TRBJ2-7; a possible D gene is TRBD1 (6 bases). V was pared by 4 bases and J by 2 bases, with 15 bases between. The CDR3 consists of 15 residues. Per germline, CDR1 LGHDT and CDR2 YNNKEL (reference sequence). The CDR3 sequence: CASSRDQGIAYEQYF. The CDR3 bases are TGTGCCAGCAGCCGAGACCAGGGGATAGCCTACGAGCAGTACTTC.

This chain connects TRBV29-1 to TRBJ2-1; 8 bases line up with TRBD2. Germline-derived CDR1 and CDR2 are SQVTM and ANQGSEA. The CDR3 extends over 14 amino acids. V was clipped by 7 bases and J by 6 bases; unmatched bases: 11. The CDR3, as DNA: TGCAGCGCTCTCCCGGGGGGGGGCCTCAATGAGCAGTTCTTC. Protein sequence: CSALPGGGLNEQFF.

This clonotype was found many times. The chain couples TRBV7-8 to TRBJ1-1; 7 nucleotides agree with TRBD1. The CDR3 covers 15 residues. V lost 5 bases to trimming and J lost 5 bases; unmatched junction nucleotides: 11. Germline assignment: CDR1 SGHVS and CDR2 FQNEAQ. Written as DNA, the CDR3 is TGTGCCAGCAGCCCCAAGGGGGCGATGGGGACTGAAGCTTTCTTT. Translation: CASSPKGAMGTEAFF.

In this sample, this clonotype turned up a few times. V gene TRBV20-1 combines with J gene TRBJ2-5, with D possibly TRBD2 on 7 matching bases. Trimming removed 2 bases from V and 1 base from J, with 14 bases in between. This CDR3 is built from 15 residues. In germline, CDR1 is DFQATT, CDR2 SNEGSKA (reference sequence). The chain's CDR3 is CSARLPRGGQETQYF. CDR3 DNA: TGCAGTGCTAGACTCCCGAGGGGGGGCCAAGAGACCCAGTACTTC.

This rearrangement joins TRBV7-2 to TRBJ1-2; the D gene is possibly TRBD1 (6 bases). Trimming took off 0 bases at V and 4 bases at J, with 15 bases between the two ends. CDR3 length: 16 amino acids. Germline V gene data show CDR1 as SGHTA and CDR2 as FQGNSA. This CDR3 is CASSLAPGRGIYGYTF. The CDR3 region has the DNA TGTGCCAGCAGCTTAGCCCCGGGCAGGGGAATCTATGGCTACACCTTC.

This rearrangement joins TRBV6-5 to TRBJ2-7; the D gene could be TRBD1 or TRBD2 (7 bases each). V lost 2 bases and J 4 bases, leaving 15 bases between the germline ends. CDR1 is MNHEY and CDR2 is SVGAGI in the germline V gene. The CDR3 loop spans 15 amino acids. Here the CDR3 DNA reads TGTGCCAGCAGTTACAGCGGGGACAGAGAATACGAGCAGTACTTC. This sequence encodes CASSYSGDREYEQYF.

CDR3 loop: CASSQTGTGNTGELFF. The CDR3 bases are TGCGCCAGCAGCCAGACCGGGACAGGGAACACCGGGGAGCTGTTTTTT. This chain connects TRBV5-1 to TRBJ2-2; 8 bases agree with TRBD1. CDR1 is SGHRS, CDR2 YFSETQ, per germline. J lost 1 base, V lost 4 bases, and 6 bases had no gene match. This CDR3 is 16 amino acids long.

The table lists this clonotype with a few counts. The rearrangement links TRBV7-2 to TRBJ2-1; 7 bases agree with TRBD2. The germline CDR1 and CDR2 sequences are SGHTA and FQGNSA. This CDR3 has 13 residues. The V and J ends lost 10 bases and 5 bases, in that order; junction bases with no gene match: 8. CDR3 bases: TGTGCCAACCGAGATGGGGGGGACAATGAGCAGTTCTTC. Its protein product is CANRDGGDNEQFF.

This clonotype occurred many times. The CDR3 DNA sequence: TGTGCCAGCAGTGAAGGACTAGCGACAGATACGCAGTATTTT. It codes for CASSEGLATDTQYF. J is TRBJ2-3 and V is TRBV6-1; 8 nucleotides line up with TRBD2. CDR1 MNHNS and CDR2 SASEGT come from the germline V gene. The CDR3 extends over 14 amino acids. V gave up 1 base and J gave up 3 bases; unmatched junction bases: 0.

This clonotype came up a few times. The V gene is TRBV7-9, the J gene TRBJ1-1; possibly TRBD1 for D (5 bases). This CDR3 has 16 residues. Germline CDR1 and CDR2: SEHNR and FQNEAQ (reference sequence). Trimming removed 6 bases at V and 8 bases at J, with 25 bases between. The CDR3 loop reads CASSNHRTRGSREAFF. For the CDR3, the DNA is TGTGCCAGCAGTAATCACCGGACACGCGGGAGTAGGGAAGCTTTCTTT.

In this sample, this clonotype turned up a few times. The chain combines TRBV12-3 or TRBV12-4 with TRBJ2-1; D tentatively reads TRBD1 or TRBD2 (5 bases each). The CDR3 is 16 amino acids. V was pared by 5 bases and J by 3 bases, with 17 bases between. The CDR3 nucleotides are TGTGCCAGCAGTCCCGCAAGGGGAGACCTCTACAATGAGCAGTTCTTC. This translates into CASSPARGDLYNEQFF.

Only a few counts were recorded for this clonotype. The chain recombines TRBV29-1 with TRBJ2-5; D is undetermined. V was trimmed by 2 bases and J by 1 base, leaving 8 bases between them. Germline V gene lookup returns CDR1 SQVTM and CDR2 ANQGSEA. This CDR3 has 13 amino acids. As DNA, the CDR3 is TGCAGCGTTGAATACGGTAGCCAAGAGACCCAGTACTTC. Its protein is CSVEYGSQETQYF. The variable domain in full, completed from reference TRBV29-1 and TRBJ2-5, reads SAVISQKPSRDICQRGTSLTIQCQVDSQVTMMFWYRQQPGQSLTLIATANQGSEATYESGFVIDKFPISRPNLTFSTLTVSNMSPEDSSIYLCSVEYGSQETQYFGPGTRLLVL.

This clonotype appeared a few times. This sequence joins TRBV5-6 and TRBJ1-1; no clear D. The V end lost 0 bases, the J end lost 2 bases, and 5 bases lay between the germline ends. Germline CDR1 reads SGHDT; CDR2 reads YYEEEE. This CDR3 contains 13 residues. CDR3 in amino acids: CASSLGINTEAFF. CDR3 DNA sequence: TGTGCCAGCAGCTTGGGGATCAACACTGAAGCTTTCTTT.

In its sample, this clonotype was seen a few times. The V gene is TRBV19, the J gene TRBJ2-1; D gene ambiguous. This CDR3 is 11 amino acids long. Trimming cost V 10 bases and J 8 bases, with 12 bases left between them. Looked up from germline, CDR1 is LNHDA and CDR2 is SQIVND (reference sequence). The CDR3 DNA is TGTGCCACCACCTTCTTGTATGAGCAGTTCTTC. Protein sequence: CATTFLYEQFF.

The V and J genes are TRBV6-1 and TRBJ2-3; the match to TRBD2 covers 11 bases. CDR1 MNHNS and CDR2 SASEGT come from the germline V gene. There are 15 residues in the CDR3. The junction had 4 bases not matched to a gene; V was cut back by 7 bases and J by 1 base. CDR3 in amino acids: CASKPTSGGTDTQYF. The CDR3, as DNA: TGTGCCAGCAAACCGACTAGCGGGGGCACAGATACGCAGTATTTT.

The chain couples TRBV20-1 to TRBJ2-7; unclear D gene. The CDR3 is 12 amino acids. The V gene lost 4 bases and the J gene lost 5 bases, with 12 bases spanning the gap. Germline V gene lookup returns CDR1 DFQATT and CDR2 SNEGSKA (reference sequence). CDR3 nucleotide sequence: TGCAGTGCTAAGGACGGGCCCAACGAGCAGTACGTC. Protein product: CSAKDGPNEQYV.

The chain links TRBV10-3 to TRBJ2-7; D may be TRBD1 (6 bases). The CDR3 runs 13 residues. Germline CDR1 is ENHRY and CDR2 is SYGVKD. Trimming pared 10 bases from V and 3 bases from J, leaving 16 bases between. The CDR3 reads CATSQGDLYEQYV. The CDR3 nucleotides are TGTGCCACCTCACAGGGCGATCTCTACGAGCAGTACGTC.

J is TRBJ1-1 and V is TRBV7-9, with no clear D. CDR3 size: 14 residues. Deletions cut 2 bases from V and 1 base from J, with 8 bases between. Germline V CDR1 and CDR2: SEHNR, FQNEAQ (reference sequence). In nucleotides, the CDR3 is TGTGCCAGCAGCTTATACTCGAGGAACACTGAAGCTTTCTTT. Its protein is CASSLYSRNTEAFF.

The rearrangement uses TRBV4-1 and TRBJ2-4; D not certain. The germline V and J ends were trimmed by 0 bases and 12 bases, with 9 bases remaining between them. The CDR3 is made up of 12 amino acids. Germline loops: CDR1 MGHRA, CDR2 YSYEKL. CDR3 sequence (DNA): TGCGCCAGCAGCCAAGAGGCCCCCAGTCAGTACTTC. It yields the protein CASSQEAPSQYF.

This clonotype was observed a few times. The chain employs TRBV28 and TRBJ2-3; D is unclear. The V end was cut by 2 bases, the J end by 4 bases, with 13 bases between. CDR3 length equals 15 residues. Germline lookup yields CDR1 MDHEN and CDR2 SYDVKM. In nucleotides, the CDR3 is TGTGCCAGCAGTTTAGAACAGAATGGTGCAGATACGCAGTATTTT. Protein: CASSLEQNGADTQYF.

This clonotype was detected a few times. This chain connects TRBV6-5 to TRBJ1-5; TRBD1 matches 7 bases. V dropped 4 bases and J dropped 0; count of bases not matched to a gene: 3. CDR3 length: 15 amino acids. Germline-derived CDR1 and CDR2 are MNHEY and SVGAGI. The CDR3 nucleotides read TGTGCCAGCAGTTCCGGGACAGATAGCAATCAGCCCCAGCATTTT. It is translated as CASSSGTDSNQPQHF.

This clonotype came up a few times. V gene TRBV7-2 combines with J gene TRBJ2-1; 13 bases are a match to TRBD2. The trim removed 5 bases at V and 6 bases at J, leaving 7 bases unmatched. Germline-derived CDR1 and CDR2 are SGHTA and FQGNSA. This CDR3 contains 16 residues. CDR3 amino acids: CASSTALAGGINEQFF. The CDR3 region has the DNA TGTGCCAGCAGCACAGCACTAGCGGGGGGGATCAATGAGCAGTTCTTC.

The genes are TRBV5-1 and TRBJ2-3; a weak D match, TRBD2 (6 bases). Trimming removed 0 bases at V and 2 bases at J, with 10 bases between. The germline V gene encodes CDR1 SGHRS and CDR2 YFSETQ. CDR3 size: 15 residues. CDR3 sequence reads: CASSLGLDPTDTQYF. Written as DNA, the CDR3 is TGCGCCAGCAGCTTGGGACTAGACCCCACAGATACGCAGTATTTT.

Only a few counts were recorded for this clonotype. This chain connects TRBV18 to TRBJ2-5, with D hard to call. This CDR3 is built from 13 residues. The V gene lost 6 bases and the J gene lost 3 bases, with 11 bases spanning the gap. CDR1 and CDR2 from the germline V gene are KGHSH and LQKENI. This CDR3 reads CASSHIPEETQYF. CDR3 bases: TGTGCCAGCTCCCACATTCCCGAAGAGACCCAGTACTTC.

This clonotype has at least ten counts. This chain links TRBV27 with TRBJ1-6; D is perhaps TRBD1 (5 bases). The CDR3 length is 14 residues. Trimming took off 3 bases at V and 7 bases at J, with 10 bases between the two ends. The V gene's germline CDR1 is MNHEY and CDR2 SMNVEV (reference sequence). The CDR3 nucleotides are TGTGCCAGCAGTTTGAGGGGTGGGAATTCACCCCTCCACTTT. Amino acid sequence: CASSLRGGNSPLHF.

This clonotype was counted between two and nine times. This sequence joins TRBV7-8 and TRBJ1-1, with D hard to call. This CDR3 is 14 amino acids long. The V and J ends lost 2 bases and 1 base respectively, with 8 bases between them. Per the germline V gene, CDR1 is SGHVS and CDR2 is FQNEAQ. Here the CDR3 reads CASSLKGGNTEAFF. For the CDR3, the DNA is TGTGCCAGCAGCTTAAAGGGCGGGAACACTGAAGCTTTCTTT.

This chain joins TRBV5-1 and TRBJ2-2; 8 bases map to TRBD2. Losses at the gene ends were 0 bases for V and 3 bases for J; bases not matched to a gene: 1. The CDR3 length is 15 residues. Germline assignment: CDR1 SGHRS and CDR2 YFSETQ. CDR3: CASSLEAGDTGELFF. CDR3 nucleotide sequence: TGCGCCAGCAGCTTGGAAGCGGGGGACACCGGGGAGCTGTTTTTT.

The sample holds many counts of this clonotype. CDR3 DNA sequence: TGTGCCAGCAGCCAAGAAAGGGAGACCCAGTACTTC. Translated: CASSQERETQYF. The V call is TRBV3-1, the J call TRBJ2-5, with D unresolved. Germline assignment: CDR1 LGHDT and CDR2 YNNKEL (reference sequence). V was trimmed by 0 bases and J by 5 bases, leaving 4 bases between them. This CDR3 comprises 12 residues.

The chain joins TRBV7-2 to TRBJ1-1; D ambiguous. V shed 5 bases and J shed 5 bases, with 18 bases lying between them. The germline CDR1 and CDR2 sequences are SGHTA and FQGNSA. The CDR3 is made up of 15 amino acids. As DNA, the CDR3 is TGTGCCAGCAGCACTATCGACACCTTGGGGACTGAAGCTTTCTTT. Translating gives CASSTIDTLGTEAFF.

This chain connects TRBV20-1 to TRBJ2-2, with D tentatively TRBD1 (6 bases). V lost 2 bases and J 0 bases, leaving 10 bases between the germline ends. Germline V gives CDR1 DFQATT, CDR2 SNEGSKA (reference sequence). The CDR3 runs 15 residues. The CDR3 spells CSARTWTANTGELFF. For the CDR3, the DNA is TGCAGTGCTAGAACTTGGACAGCGAACACCGGGGAGCTGTTTTTT.